The rows below give T cell receptor beta chains drawn from one sample of a study of T cell clonotyping in hematopoietic cell transplantation. Generated by immunoSEQ multiplex PCR, the TCRdb table keeps only in-frame clones and is missing some. The data show around 6,000 clones, approximately 31% seen once. Here the sequenced sample was peripheral blood mononuclear cells, taken 30 days after allogeneic stem cell transplant. Receptor source: a female patient in her 50s who had an allogeneic stem cell transplant from an unrelated donor, so the T cells may come from the graft donor. Some clones in this sample may be carry-over from other donors' samples. Both conserved end residues are trimmed from each CDR3.

len: 9
v_gene: TRBV30
j_gene: TRBJ2-7
CDR3aa: AWDISYEQY

len: 11
v_gene: TRBV30
j_gene: TRBJ1-5
CDR3aa: AWSGGTTQPQH

len: 13
v_gene: TRBV7-8
j_gene: TRBJ2-1
CDR3aa: ASLMGASGRTEQF

len: 12
v_gene: TRBV9
j_gene: TRBJ1-2
CDR3aa: ASSARDGRYGYT

len: 11
v_gene: TRBV29-1
j_gene: TRBJ1-2
CDR3aa: SATAGTTYGYT

len: 12
v_gene: TRBV9
j_gene: TRBJ2-3
CDR3aa: ASSVGTVLDTQY

len: 10
v_gene: TRBV6-5
j_gene: TRBJ1-2
CDR3aa: ASSSGNYGYT

len: 12
v_gene: TRBV30
j_gene: TRBJ1-1
CDR3aa: AWDRFRGFTEAF

len: 14
v_gene: TRBV30
j_gene: TRBJ2-3
CDR3aa: AWSVLLAGGTDTQY

len: 11
v_gene: TRBV28
j_gene: TRBJ2-5
CDR3aa: ASDTGGPETQY

len: 9
v_gene: TRBV2
j_gene: TRBJ1-1
CDR3aa: ASGGQNEAF

len: 13
v_gene: TRBV6-5
j_gene: TRBJ1-2
CDR3aa: ASTQGKGGVSGYT

len: 12
v_gene: TRBV6-5
j_gene: TRBJ2-7
CDR3aa: ASSYSPGSYEQY

len: 10
v_gene: TRBV30
j_gene: TRBJ2-7
CDR3aa: AWSYSGYEQY

len: 13
v_gene: TRBV11-3
j_gene: TRBJ2-7
CDR3aa: ASSFLVGRPYEQY

len: 10
v_gene: TRBV6-6
j_gene: TRBJ1-1
CDR3aa: ASSSGMTEAF

len: 11
v_gene: TRBV7-2
j_gene: TRBJ2-3
CDR3aa: ASSLEQADTQY

len: 11
v_gene: TRBV29-1
j_gene: TRBJ1-2
CDR3aa: SVDRTGGYGYT

len: 13
v_gene: TRBV4-1
j_gene: TRBJ1-2
CDR3aa: ASSYPGRANYGYT

len: 11
v_gene: TRBV7-9
j_gene: TRBJ1-5
CDR3aa: ASSLDSNQPQH

len: 10
v_gene: TRBV25-1
j_gene: TRBJ1-2
CDR3aa: ASSDWRYGYT

len: 11
v_gene: TRBV30
j_gene: TRBJ2-5
CDR3aa: AWGTGNGETQY

len: 13
v_gene: TRBV30
j_gene: TRBJ1-5
CDR3aa: AWSVGALSNQPQH

len: 16
v_gene: TRBV7-2
j_gene: TRBJ2-3
CDR3aa: ASSLALAGGHNTNTQY

len: 12
v_gene: TRBV6-5
j_gene: TRBJ1-1
CDR3aa: ASIRGTGATEAF

len: 12
v_gene: TRBV30
j_gene: TRBJ1-2
CDR3aa: AWDRDRSNYGYT

len: 13
v_gene: TRBV27
j_gene: TRBJ2-1
CDR3aa: ASSLRFTGSDEQF

len: 12
v_gene: TRBV9
j_gene: TRBJ1-1
CDR3aa: ASSVGGGTTEAF

len: 7
v_gene: TRBV7-2
j_gene: TRBJ1-1
CDR3aa: ASSLQAF

len: 12
v_gene: TRBV7-9
j_gene: TRBJ2-7
CDR3aa: ASSLASAAYEQY

len: 11
v_gene: TRBV7-2
j_gene: TRBJ1-2
CDR3aa: ASSLVVGGGFT

len: 12
v_gene: TRBV5-4
j_gene: TRBJ2-7
CDR3aa: ASSNSGGANEQY

len: 12
v_gene: TRBV7-3
j_gene: TRBJ2-5
CDR3aa: ASSLFGGRETQY

len: 12
v_gene: TRBV25-1
j_gene: TRBJ1-2
CDR3aa: ASSGMTGGNGYT

len: 12
v_gene: TRBV6-5
j_gene: TRBJ2-7
CDR3aa: ASSLIAGDYEQY

len: 16
v_gene: TRBV4-3
j_gene: TRBJ2-7
CDR3aa: ASSHEPLGGASGYEQY

len: 12
v_gene: TRBV13
j_gene: TRBJ2-7
CDR3aa: ASSPETGAYEQY

len: 8
v_gene: TRBV29-1
j_gene: TRBJ1-1
CDR3aa: SVWDSAAF

len: 11
v_gene: TRBV2
j_gene: TRBJ1-2
CDR3aa: ASRPTGLDGYT

len: 15
v_gene: TRBV28
j_gene: TRBJ1-3
CDR3aa: ASSFRGPYDPGNTIY

len: 13
v_gene: TRBV25-1
j_gene: TRBJ2-3
CDR3aa: ASAEGEGRTDTQY

len: 12
v_gene: TRBV5-6
j_gene: TRBJ2-5
CDR3aa: ASSLLAGEETQY

len: 11
v_gene: TRBV29-1
j_gene: TRBJ2-5
CDR3aa: SACWTVQETQY

len: 12
v_gene: TRBV2
j_gene: TRBJ1-1
CDR3aa: ASLNPGLTTEAF

len: 14
v_gene: TRBV29-1
j_gene: TRBJ1-5
CDR3aa: SVSGGWGYSNQPQH

len: 13
v_gene: TRBV5-1
j_gene: TRBJ2-1
CDR3aa: ASSPPGGAGNEQF

len: 12
v_gene: TRBV14
j_gene: TRBJ1-2
CDR3aa: ASSQDRRNYGYT

len: 12
v_gene: TRBV25-1
j_gene: TRBJ1-6
CDR3aa: ASKDSNYNSPLH

len: 13
v_gene: TRBV6-5
j_gene: TRBJ2-5
CDR3aa: ASSYSRTGRVTQY

len: 9
v_gene: TRBV30
j_gene: TRBJ1-2
CDR3aa: ACGQSYGYT

len: 15
v_gene: TRBV29-1
j_gene: TRBJ1-3
CDR3aa: SVEDPAGASSGNTIY

len: 12
v_gene: TRBV29-1
j_gene: TRBJ1-4
CDR3aa: SVRGAADNEKLF

len: 13
v_gene: TRBV2
j_gene: TRBJ1-4
CDR3aa: ASRLIETGRQKLF